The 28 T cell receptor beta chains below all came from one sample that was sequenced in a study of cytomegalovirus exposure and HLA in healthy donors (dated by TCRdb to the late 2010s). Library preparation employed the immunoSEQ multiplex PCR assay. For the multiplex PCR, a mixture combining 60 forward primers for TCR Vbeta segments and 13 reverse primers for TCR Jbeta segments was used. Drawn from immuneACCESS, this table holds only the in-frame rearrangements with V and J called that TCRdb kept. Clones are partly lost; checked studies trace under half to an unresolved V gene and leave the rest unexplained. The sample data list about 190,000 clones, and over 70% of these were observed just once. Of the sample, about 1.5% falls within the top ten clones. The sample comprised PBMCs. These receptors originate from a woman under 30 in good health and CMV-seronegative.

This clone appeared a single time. The CDR3 DNA follows: TGTGCCAGCAGCCCGGGACAGGGGGCCTCGAATTCACCCCTCCACTTT. Translated: CASSPGQGASNSPLHF. The chain recombines TRBV5-6 with TRBJ1-6, with 12 bases fitting TRBD1. The CDR3 runs to 16 residues. V lost 4 bases to trimming and J lost 7 bases; unmatched junction nucleotides: 6. Germline-derived CDR1 and CDR2 are SGHDT and YYEEEE.

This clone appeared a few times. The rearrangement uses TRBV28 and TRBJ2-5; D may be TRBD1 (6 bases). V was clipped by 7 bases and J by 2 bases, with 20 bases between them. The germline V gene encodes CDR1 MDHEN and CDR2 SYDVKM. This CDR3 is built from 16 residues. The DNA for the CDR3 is TGTGCCAGCACCAGAGGGTGGGCAGGGGAGCAAGAGACCCAGTACTTC. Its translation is CASTRGWAGEQETQYF. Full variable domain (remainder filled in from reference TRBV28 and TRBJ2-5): DVKVTQSSRYLVKRTGEKVFLECVQDMDHENMFWYRQDPGLGLRLIYFSYDVKMKEKGDIPEGYSVSREKKERFSLILESASTNQTSMYLCASTRGWAGEQETQYFGPGTRLLVL.

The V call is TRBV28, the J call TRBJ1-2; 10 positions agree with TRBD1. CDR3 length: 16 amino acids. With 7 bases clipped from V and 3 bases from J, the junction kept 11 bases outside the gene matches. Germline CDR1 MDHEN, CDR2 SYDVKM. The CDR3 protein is CASIPTGGDSDYGYTF. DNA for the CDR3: TGTGCCAGCATTCCGACAGGGGGCGATTCGGACTATGGCTACACCTTC.

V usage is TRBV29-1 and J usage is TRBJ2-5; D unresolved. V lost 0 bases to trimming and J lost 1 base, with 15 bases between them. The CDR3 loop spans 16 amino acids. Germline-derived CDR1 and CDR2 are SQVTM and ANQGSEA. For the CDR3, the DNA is TGCAGCGTTGAAGATTACAGTACCCGTACCCAAGAGACCCAGTACTTC. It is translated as CSVEDYSTRTQETQYF. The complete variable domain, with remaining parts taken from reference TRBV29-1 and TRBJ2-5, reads SAVISQKPSRDICQRGTSLTIQCQVDSQVTMMFWYRQQPGQSLTLIATANQGSEATYESGFVIDKFPISRPNLTFSTLTVSNMSPEDSSIYLCSVEDYSTRTQETQYFGPGTRLLVL.

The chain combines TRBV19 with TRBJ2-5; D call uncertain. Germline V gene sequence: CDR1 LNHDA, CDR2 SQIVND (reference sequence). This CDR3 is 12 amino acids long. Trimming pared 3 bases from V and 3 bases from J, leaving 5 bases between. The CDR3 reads CASSMPKETQYF. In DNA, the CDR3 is TGTGCCAGTAGTATGCCTAAAGAGACCCAGTACTTC.

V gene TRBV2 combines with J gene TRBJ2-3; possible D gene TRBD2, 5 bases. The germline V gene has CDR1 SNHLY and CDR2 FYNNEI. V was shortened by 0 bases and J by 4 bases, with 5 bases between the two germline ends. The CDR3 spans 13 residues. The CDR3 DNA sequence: TGTGCCAGCAGTGAAGCGAGGGCAGATACGCAGTATTTT. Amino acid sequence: CASSEARADTQYF.

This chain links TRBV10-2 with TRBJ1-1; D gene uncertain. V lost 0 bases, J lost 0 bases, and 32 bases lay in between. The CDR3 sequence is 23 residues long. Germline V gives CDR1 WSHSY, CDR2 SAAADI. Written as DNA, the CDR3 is TGCGCCAGCAGTGAGTCATACCGGGATGTCCTAACAGCGATAACCTCACTGAACACTGAAGCTTTCTTT. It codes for CASSESYRDVLTAITSLNTEAFF.

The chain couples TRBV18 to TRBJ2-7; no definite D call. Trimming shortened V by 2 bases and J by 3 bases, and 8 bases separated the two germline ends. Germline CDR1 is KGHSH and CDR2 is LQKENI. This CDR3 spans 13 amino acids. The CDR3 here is CASSPSPDYEQYF. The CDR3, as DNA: TGTGCCAGCTCACCAAGTCCAGACTACGAGCAGTACTTC. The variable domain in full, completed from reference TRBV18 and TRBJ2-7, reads NAGVMQNPRHLVRRRGQEARLRCSPMKGHSHVYWYRQLPEEGLKFMVYLQKENIIDESGMPKERFSAEFPKEGPSILRIQQVVRGDSAAYFCASSPSPDYEQYFGPGTRLTVT.

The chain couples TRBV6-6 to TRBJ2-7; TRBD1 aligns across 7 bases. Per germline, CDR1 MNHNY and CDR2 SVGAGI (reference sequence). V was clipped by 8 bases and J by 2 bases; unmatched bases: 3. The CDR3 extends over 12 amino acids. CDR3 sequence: CASGDRAYEQYF. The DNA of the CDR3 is TGTGCCAGCGGTGACAGGGCCTACGAGCAGTACTTC.

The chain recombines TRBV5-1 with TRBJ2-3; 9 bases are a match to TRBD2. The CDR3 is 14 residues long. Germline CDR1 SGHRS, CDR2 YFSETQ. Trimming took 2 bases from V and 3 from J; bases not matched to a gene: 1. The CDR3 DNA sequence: TGCGCCAGCAGCTTTAGCGGGGGTACAGATACGCAGTATTTT. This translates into CASSFSGGTDTQYF.

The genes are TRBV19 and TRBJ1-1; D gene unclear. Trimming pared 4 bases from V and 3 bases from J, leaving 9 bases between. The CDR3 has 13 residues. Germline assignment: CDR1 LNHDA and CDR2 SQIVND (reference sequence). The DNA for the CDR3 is TGTGCCAGTAGTAGAGTCGGGTACACTGAAGCTTTCTTT. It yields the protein CASSRVGYTEAFF.

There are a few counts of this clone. The CDR3 nucleotides read TGTGCCAGCAGAAATAGCGGGGGGGACCAAGAGACCCAGTACTTC. Translation gives CASRNSGGDQETQYF. V and J are TRBV7-9 and TRBJ2-5; TRBD2 matches 11 bases. V gave up 6 bases and J gave up 0 bases; unmatched junction bases: 3. The CDR3 covers 15 residues. Germline CDR1 is SEHNR and CDR2 is FQNEAQ (reference sequence).

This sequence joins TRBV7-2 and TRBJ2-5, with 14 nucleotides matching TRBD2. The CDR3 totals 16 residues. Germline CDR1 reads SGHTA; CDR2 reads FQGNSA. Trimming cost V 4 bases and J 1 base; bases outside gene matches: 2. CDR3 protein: CASSSGLAGAQETQYF. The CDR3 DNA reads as TGTGCCAGCAGCTCGGGACTAGCGGGGGCCCAAGAGACCCAGTACTTC.

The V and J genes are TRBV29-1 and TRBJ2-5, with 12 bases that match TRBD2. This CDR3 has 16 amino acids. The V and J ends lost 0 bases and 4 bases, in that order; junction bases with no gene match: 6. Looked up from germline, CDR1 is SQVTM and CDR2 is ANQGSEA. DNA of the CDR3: TGCAGCGTTGAAGATCCGGGACTAGCGGGTCGAGAGACCCAGTACTTC. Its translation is CSVEDPGLAGRETQYF.

CDR3 loop: CASSIPPDYSNQPQHF. The CDR3 coding sequence is TGTGCCAGTAGTATTCCGCCAGACTATAGCAATCAGCCCCAGCATTTT. The genes are TRBV19 and TRBJ1-5; D is ambiguous. V lost 3 bases and J 0 bases, leaving 12 bases between the germline ends. This CDR3 has 16 amino acids. Germline CDR1 and CDR2: LNHDA and SQIVND (reference sequence).

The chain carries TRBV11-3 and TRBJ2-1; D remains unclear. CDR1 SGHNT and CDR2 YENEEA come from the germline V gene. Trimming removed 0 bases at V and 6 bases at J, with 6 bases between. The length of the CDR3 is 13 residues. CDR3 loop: CASSLDVPNEQFF. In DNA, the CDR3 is TGTGCCAGCAGCTTAGACGTCCCCAATGAGCAGTTCTTC.

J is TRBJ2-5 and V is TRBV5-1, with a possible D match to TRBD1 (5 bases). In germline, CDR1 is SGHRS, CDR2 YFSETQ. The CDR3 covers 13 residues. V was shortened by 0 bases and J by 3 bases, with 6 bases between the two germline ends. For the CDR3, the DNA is TGCGCCAGCAGCTTGGCAGGGAAAGAGACCCAGTACTTC. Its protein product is CASSLAGKETQYF.

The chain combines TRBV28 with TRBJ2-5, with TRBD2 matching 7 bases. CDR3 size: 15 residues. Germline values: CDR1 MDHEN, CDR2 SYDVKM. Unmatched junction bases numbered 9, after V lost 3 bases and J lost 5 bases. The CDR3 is CASSFPGLVGETQYF. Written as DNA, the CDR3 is TGTGCCAGCAGTTTTCCCGGACTAGTGGGGGAGACCCAGTACTTC.

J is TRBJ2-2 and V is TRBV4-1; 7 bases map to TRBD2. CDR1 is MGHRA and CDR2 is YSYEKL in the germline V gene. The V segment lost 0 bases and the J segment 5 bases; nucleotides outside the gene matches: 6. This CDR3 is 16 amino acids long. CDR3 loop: CASSQDGGEWTGELFF. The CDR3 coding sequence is TGCGCCAGCAGCCAAGATGGGGGGGAGTGGACCGGGGAGCTGTTTTTT.

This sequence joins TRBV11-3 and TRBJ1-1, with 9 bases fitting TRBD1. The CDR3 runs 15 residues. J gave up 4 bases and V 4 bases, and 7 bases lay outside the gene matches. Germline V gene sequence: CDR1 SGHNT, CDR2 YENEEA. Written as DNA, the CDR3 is TGTGCCAGCAGCTCCTCCCAGACAGGGGGCACTGAAGCTTTCTTT. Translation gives CASSSSQTGGTEAFF. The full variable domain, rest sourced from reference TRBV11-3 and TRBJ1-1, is EAGVVQSPRYKIIEKKQPVAFWCNPISGHNTLYWYLQNLGQGPELLIRYENEEAVDDSQLPKDRFSAERLKGVDSTLKIQPAELGDSAVYLCASSSSQTGGTEAFFGQGTRLTVV.

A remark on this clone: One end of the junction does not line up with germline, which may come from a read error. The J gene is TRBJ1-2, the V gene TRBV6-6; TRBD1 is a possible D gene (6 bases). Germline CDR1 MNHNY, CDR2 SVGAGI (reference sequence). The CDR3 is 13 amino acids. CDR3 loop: CASSYPGDYGYTF. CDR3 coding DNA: TGTGCCAGCAGTTACCCAGGGGACTACGGCTACACCTTC.

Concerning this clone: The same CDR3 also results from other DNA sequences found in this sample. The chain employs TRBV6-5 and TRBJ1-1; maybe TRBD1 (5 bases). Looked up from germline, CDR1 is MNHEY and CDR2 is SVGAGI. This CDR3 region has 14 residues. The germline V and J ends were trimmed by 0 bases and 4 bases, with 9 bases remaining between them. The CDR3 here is CASSYSGVRTEAFF. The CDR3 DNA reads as TGTGCCAGCAGTTACTCAGGGGTCCGCACTGAAGCTTTCTTT.

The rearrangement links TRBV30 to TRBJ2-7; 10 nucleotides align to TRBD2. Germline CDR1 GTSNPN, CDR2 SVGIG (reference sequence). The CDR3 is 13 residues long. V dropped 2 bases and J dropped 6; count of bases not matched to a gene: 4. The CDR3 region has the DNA TGTGCCTGGAGTAAGCGGGAGGGCGCCGAGCAGTACTTC. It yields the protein CAWSKREGAEQYF.

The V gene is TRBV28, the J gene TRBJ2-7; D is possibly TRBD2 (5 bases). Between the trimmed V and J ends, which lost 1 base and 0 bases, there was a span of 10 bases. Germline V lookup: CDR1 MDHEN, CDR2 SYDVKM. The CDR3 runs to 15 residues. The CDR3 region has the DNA TGTGCCAGCAGTTTATTGAAGGAGGTCTCCTACGAGCAGTACTTC. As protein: CASSLLKEVSYEQYF.

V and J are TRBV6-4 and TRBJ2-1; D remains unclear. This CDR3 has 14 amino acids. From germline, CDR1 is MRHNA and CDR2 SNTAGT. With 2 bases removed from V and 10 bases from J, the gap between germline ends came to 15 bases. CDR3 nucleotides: TGTGCCAGCAGTGACCTCACATCATCCAGAGAGCAGTTCTTC. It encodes CASSDLTSSREQFF.

CDR3 bases: TGTGCCAGCAGTCGACAGGGGCCCTATGGCTACACCTTC. Translated, it gives CASSRQGPYGYTF. The genes are TRBV27 and TRBJ1-2, with TRBD1 matching 8 bases. V gave up 5 bases and J gave up 4 bases; unmatched junction bases: 3. This CDR3 spans 13 amino acids. Germline CDR1 is MNHEY and CDR2 is SMNVEV (reference sequence).

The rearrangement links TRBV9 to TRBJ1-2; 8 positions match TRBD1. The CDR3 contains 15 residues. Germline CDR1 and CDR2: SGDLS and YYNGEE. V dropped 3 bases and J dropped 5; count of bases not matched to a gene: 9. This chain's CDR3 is CASSAYGTGEYGYTF. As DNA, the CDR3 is TGTGCCAGCAGCGCCTACGGGACAGGCGAATATGGCTACACCTTC.

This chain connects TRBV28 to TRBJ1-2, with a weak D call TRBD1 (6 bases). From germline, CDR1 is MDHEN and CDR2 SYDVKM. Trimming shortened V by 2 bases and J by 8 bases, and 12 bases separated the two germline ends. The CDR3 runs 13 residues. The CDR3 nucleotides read TGTGCCAGCAGTTTAATCCAGGGGAGAGGCTACACCTTC. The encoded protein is CASSLIQGRGYTF.